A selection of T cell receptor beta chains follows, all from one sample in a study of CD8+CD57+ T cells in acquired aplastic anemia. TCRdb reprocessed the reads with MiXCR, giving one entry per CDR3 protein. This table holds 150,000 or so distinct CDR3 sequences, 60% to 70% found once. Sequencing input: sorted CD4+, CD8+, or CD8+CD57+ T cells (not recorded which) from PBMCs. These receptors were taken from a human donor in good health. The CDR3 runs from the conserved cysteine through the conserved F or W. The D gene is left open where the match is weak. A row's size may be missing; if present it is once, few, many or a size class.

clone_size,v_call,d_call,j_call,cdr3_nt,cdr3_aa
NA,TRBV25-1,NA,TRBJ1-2,TGTGCCAGCAGTGGGGGCAGGATCTATGGCTACACCTTC,CASSGGRIYGYTF
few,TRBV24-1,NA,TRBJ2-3,TGTGCCACCAGTGATTTGAGAGGCACAGATACGCAGTATTTT,CATSDLRGTDTQYF
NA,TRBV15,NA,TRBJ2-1,TGTGCCACCAGCAAAGGAGGGGGTGGGAATGAGCAGTTCTTC,CATSKGGGGNEQFF
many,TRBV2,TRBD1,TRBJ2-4,TGTGCCAGCATCGGACAGGGAATTCTCTCAGCCAAAAACATTCAGTACTTC,CASIGQGILSAKNIQYF
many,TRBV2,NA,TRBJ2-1,TGTGCCAGCGAGGGGCACGGGAAAGACAATGAGCAGTTCTTC,CASEGHGKDNEQFF
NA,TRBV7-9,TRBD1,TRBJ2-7,TGTGCCAGCAGCTCATCGACAGGGAACTACGAGCAGTACTTC,CASSSSTGNYEQYF
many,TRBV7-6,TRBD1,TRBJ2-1,TGTGCCAGCAGAAAGGACAGGGGCCAGCCGAGCTCCTACAATGAGCAGTTCTTC,CASRKDRGQPSSYNEQFF
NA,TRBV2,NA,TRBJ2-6,TGTGCCAGCAGTGAATTAGTACACCCTGGGGCCAACGTCCTGACTTTC,CASSELVHPGANVLTF
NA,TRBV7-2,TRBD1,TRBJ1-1,TGTGCCAGCAGTTTTGCGGGACAGGGGACGAACACTGAAGCTTTCTTT,CASSFAGQGTNTEAFF
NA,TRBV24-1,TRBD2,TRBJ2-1,TGTGCCACCAGTGATCGCGGACTAGCGGGAGGGCCGTACAATGAGCAGTTCTTC,CATSDRGLAGGPYNEQFF
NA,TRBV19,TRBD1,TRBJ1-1,TGTGCCAGTAATGACGAAGGGGGCCCTATGATTCCTGAAGCTTTCTTT,CASNDEGGPMIPEAFF
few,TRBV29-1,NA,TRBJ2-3,TGCAGCGTGGGCCTCTCTAGAGAGGATACGCAGTATTTT,CSVGLSREDTQYF
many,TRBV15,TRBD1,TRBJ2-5,TGTGCCACCAGCAGAGACAAACAGGGGGGAGAGACCCAGTACTTC,CATSRDKQGGETQYF
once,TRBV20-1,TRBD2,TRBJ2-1,TGCAGTGCTCCGACCCTTCTAGCGGACAACCTTAATGAGCAGTTCTTC,CSAPTLLADNLNEQFF
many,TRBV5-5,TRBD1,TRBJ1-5,TGTGCCAGCAGCCCGGGGACAGTTAGCAATCAGCCCCAGCATTTT,CASSPGTVSNQPQHF
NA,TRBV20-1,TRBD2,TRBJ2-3,TGCAGTGCTAACAAAGCGGGAGTGGCAGATACGCAGTATTTT,CSANKAGVADTQYF
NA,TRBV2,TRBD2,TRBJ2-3,TGTGCCAGCAGTGAAGGAGGGGAGGGGCTGGCAGATACGCAGTATTTT,CASSEGGEGLADTQYF
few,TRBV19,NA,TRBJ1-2,TGTGCCAGTACAGCACCGGGACTAGCGGGGTACACCTTC,CASTAPGLAGYTF
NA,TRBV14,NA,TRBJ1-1,TGTGCCAGCAGCCGGGCAGGGGCCTTGAACACTGAAGCTTTCTTT,CASSRAGALNTEAFF
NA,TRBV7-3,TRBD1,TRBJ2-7,TGTGCCAGCAGCTTAGTCACGGGACAGGGCTACGAGCAGTACTTC,CASSLVTGQGYEQYF
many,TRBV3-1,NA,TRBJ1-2,TGTGCCAGCAGCCTGGGGGTTAGGGATGGCTACACCTTC,CASSLGVRDGYTF
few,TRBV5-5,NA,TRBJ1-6,TGTGCCAGCAGCTTGGGTCAGGAGAATTCACCCCTCCACTTT,CASSLGQENSPLHF
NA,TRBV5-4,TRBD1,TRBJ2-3,TGTGCCAGCAGCTTGGTGACAGGGGGTTCCACAGATACGCAGTATTTT,CASSLVTGGSTDTQYF
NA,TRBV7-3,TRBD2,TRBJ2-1,TGTGCCAGCAGCCCATGGGCGGGAGGGCTCTACAATGAGCAGTTCTTC,CASSPWAGGLYNEQFF
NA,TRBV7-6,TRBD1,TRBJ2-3,TGTGCCAGCAGCTTAACCCGGACAGGGAGGACAGATACGCAGTATTTT,CASSLTRTGRTDTQYF
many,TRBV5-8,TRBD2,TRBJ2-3,TGTGCCAGCAGCTTGGCCTTGCTAGCGGGCGGCACAGATACGCAGTATTTT,CASSLALLAGGTDTQYF
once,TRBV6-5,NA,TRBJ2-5,TGTGCCAGCACTTCCTTCTGGGGGGTAAGGGGGACCCAGTACTTC,CASTSFWGVRGTQYF
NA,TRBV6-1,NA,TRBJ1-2,TGTGCCAGCAGGACCCCGGCAGGGGAGCGGCATGGCTACACCTTC,CASRTPAGERHGYTF
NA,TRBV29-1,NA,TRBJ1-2,TGCAGCGTTGAAGATGGCACAGCAACATATGGCTACACCTTC,CSVEDGTATYGYTF
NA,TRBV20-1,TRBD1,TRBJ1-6,TGCAGTGCTAGGGGACAGGGCAATGAGGCTTCACCCCTCCACTTT,CSARGQGNEASPLHF
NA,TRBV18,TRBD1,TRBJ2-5,TGTGCCAGCTCACGAAGAGGGACAGAAGAGACCCAGTACTTC,CASSRRGTEETQYF
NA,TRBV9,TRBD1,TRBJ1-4,TGTGCCAGCAGCGTAGGGGACAGGGAAAATGAAAAACTGTTTTTT,CASSVGDRENEKLFF
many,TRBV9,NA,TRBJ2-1,TGTGCCAGCAGCGTAGCCGGGCGCTCCTACAATGAGCAGTTCTTC,CASSVAGRSYNEQFF
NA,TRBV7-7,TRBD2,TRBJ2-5,TGTGCCAGCAGCTGGACTAGCGGGGTAGAAGAGACCCAGTACTTC,CASSWTSGVEETQYF
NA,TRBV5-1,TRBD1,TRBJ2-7,TGCGCCAGCAGCTTTACAACAGGGGGACGGGACGAGCAGTACTTC,CASSFTTGGRDEQYF
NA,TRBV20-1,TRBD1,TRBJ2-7,TGCAGTGCTAGAGATACAGGGGGCTCGTACGAGCAGTACTTC,CSARDTGGSYEQYF
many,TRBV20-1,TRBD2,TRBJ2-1,TGCAGTGCCTCCGGGACTAGCGGGAGCTCCTACAATGAGCAGTTCTTC,CSASGTSGSSYNEQFF
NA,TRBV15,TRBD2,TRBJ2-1,TGTGCCACCAGCAGGACTAGCGGGAGGCCCTACAATGAGCAGTTCTTC,CATSRTSGRPYNEQFF
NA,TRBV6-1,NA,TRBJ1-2,TGTGCCAGCTGCCCGGATCGGGCTAACTATGGCTACACCTTC,CASCPDRANYGYTF
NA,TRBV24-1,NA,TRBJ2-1,TGTGCCACCTCGGGCGGCGGTCCTGGTAATGAGCAGTTCTTC,CATSGGGPGNEQFF
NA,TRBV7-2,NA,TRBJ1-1,TGTGCCAGCAGCAAATTACAGGGCGACACTGAAGCTTTCTTT,CASSKLQGDTEAFF
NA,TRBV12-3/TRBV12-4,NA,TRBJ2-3,TGTGCCAGCAGACAAACTAATACGCAGTATTTT,CASRQTNTQYF
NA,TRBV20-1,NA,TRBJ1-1,TGCAGTGCCTTCGACCTCCTCGAAGCTTTCTTT,CSAFDLLEAFF
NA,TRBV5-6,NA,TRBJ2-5,TGTGCCAGCAGCTTCACTGGATTTCAAGAGACCCAGTACTTC,CASSFTGFQETQYF
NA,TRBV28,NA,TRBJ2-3,TGTGCCAGCAGTTTATCTAGCAGGACCACAGATACGCAGTATTTT,CASSLSSRTTDTQYF
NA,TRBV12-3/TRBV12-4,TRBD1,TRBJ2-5,TGTGCCAGCAGAAAGGGACAGACGACAGGTACCCAGTACTTC,CASRKGQTTGTQYF
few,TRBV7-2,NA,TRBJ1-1,TGTGCCAGCAGCTTAGCTGGTACGGGGCAGAACACTGAAGCTTTCTTT,CASSLAGTGQNTEAFF
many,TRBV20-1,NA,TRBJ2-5,TGCAGTGCTAGAGATCTCGACAGGTTGGGGGAGACCCAGTACTTC,CSARDLDRLGETQYF
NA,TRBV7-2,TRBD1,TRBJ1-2,TGTGCCAGCAGCGAACAGGGGTACCCTAACTATGGCTACACCTTC,CASSEQGYPNYGYTF
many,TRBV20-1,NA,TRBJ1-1,TGCAGTGCAACTGAAGCTTTCTTT,CSATEAFF
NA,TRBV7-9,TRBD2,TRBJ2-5,TGTGCCAGCAGCAGAGCGGGGGAGGAAGAGACCCAGTACTTC,CASSRAGEEETQYF
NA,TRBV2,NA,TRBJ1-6,TGTGCCAGCAGTGCATGGACAAAGATTAATTCACCCCTCCACTTT,CASSAWTKINSPLHF
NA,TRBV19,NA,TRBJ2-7,TGTGCCAGTAGTATGACAGGTAGGACGTACGAGCAGTACTTC,CASSMTGRTYEQYF